Listed below are T cell receptor beta chains from one sample, sequenced in a study of T-cell reconstitution after alpha-beta-depleted transplantation in children. In TCRdb, the PCR reads were re-called with MiXCR into one record per CDR3 protein. The sample includes hundreds of thousands of distinct CDR3 sequences, over 15% of them seen just once. Source: PBMCs, mostly from graft donor cells, taken 360 days after TCRalphabeta/CD19-depleted stem cell transplant. These receptors were collected from a male patient aged 2-15 years who had a stem cell transplant for acute lymphoblastic leukemia, so the T cells may come from the graft donor. CDR3s leave out the opening cysteine and the closing phenylalanine or tryptophan.

j_call cdr3_length v_call cdr3_aa
TRBJ1-1 15 TRBV11-3 ASSLDRFGTEATEAF
TRBJ2-1 9 TRBV19 ASSIHNEQF
TRBJ1-5 10 TRBV10-2 ASSEGYKPQH
TRBJ2-1 13 TRBV10-3 AISESGGRDNEQF
TRBJ2-5 11 TRBV12-3/TRBV12-4 ASSTTGVETQY
TRBJ2-7 14 TRBV5-1 ASSLAPGQGTYEQY
TRBJ1-4 15 TRBV12-3/TRBV12-4 ASSLSPPGQGDEKLF
TRBJ2-1 11 TRBV29-1 SEGLAGYNEQF
TRBJ1-5 14 TRBV7-9 ASSLGRGPKNQPQH
TRBJ1-1 13 TRBV5-1 ASSWSGQGATEAF
TRBJ1-1 11 TRBV12-3/TRBV12-4 ASSGQMNTEAF
TRBJ2-2 14 TRBV7-2 ASSRTGRFNTGELF
TRBJ2-3 14 TRBV7-9 ASSSEHLKATDTQY
TRBJ2-1 13 TRBV11-2 ASTSPRDRWNEQF
TRBJ2-5 11 TRBV29-1 SVSTGMGETQY
TRBJ1-2 11 TRBV10-1 ASSGTVLDGYT
TRBJ2-5 13 TRBV5-1 ASRSGTGELETQY
TRBJ2-1 13 TRBV20-1 SASPGTSGSNEQF
TRBJ2-7 13 TRBV7-9 ASSFGDRGSYEQY
TRBJ2-1 13 TRBV12-3/TRBV12-4 ASSEYSGGNNEQF
TRBJ2-2 13 TRBV7-8 ASSSRGQYTGELF
TRBJ1-1 11 TRBV12-3/TRBV12-4 ASSRGPRGEAF